This T cell receptor (beta chain) was identified during a study of T-cell reconstitution after alpha-beta-depleted transplantation in children. A TCRbeta library incorporating unique molecular identifiers was prepared. TCRdb re-analysed the PCR reads in MiXCR, keeping a single row per CDR3 protein. The data contain fewer than 750,000 distinct CDR3 sequences, roughly 23% of them seen just once; the ten biggest clones take up 13% to 15%. About this clonotype itself: The antigen is unknown.

General study findings and limits: Once a year had passed after transplant, T-cell counts and diversity came mostly from newly produced T cells. In patients about two months after transplant, alpha-beta T cells reportedly arose from several hundred expanded graft clones.

The CDR3 covers 14 residues. In germline, CDR1 is LNHNV, CDR2 YYDKDF (reference sequence). V was cut by 8 bases and J by 3 bases, with 17 bases left in between. The rearrangement joins TRBV15 to TRBJ2-7, with TRBD1 as a possible D gene (5 bases). The input for sequencing was PBMCs, mostly from graft donor cells, taken 360 days after TCRalphabeta/CD19-depleted stem cell transplant. The receptor's source is a boy less than two years old who had a stem cell transplant for acute myeloid leukemia, so the T cells may come from the graft donor. The DNA of the CDR3 is TGTGCCACCTCCAACCCACCCAGGGTCTACGAGCAGTACTTC. Its translation: CATSNPPRVYEQYF. Supplemented by reference TRBV15 and TRBJ2-7, the full variable domain reads DAMVIQNPRYQVTQFGKPVTLSCSQTLNHNVMYWYQQKSSQAPKLLFHYYDKDFNNEADTPDNFQSRRPNTSFCFLDIRSPGLGDTAMYLCATSNPPRVYEQYFGPGTRLTVT.